Listed below are T cell receptor beta chains from one sample, sequenced in a study of T-cell reconstitution after alpha-beta-depleted transplantation in children. Each CDR3 protein is one row after TCRdb ran MiXCR on the PCR reads. The sample lists roughly 300,000 distinct CDR3 sequences; roughly 10% were seen once. The sample in question was peripheral blood, obtained 180 days after TCRalphabeta/CD19-depleted stem cell transplant. Receptors were obtained from a male patient aged 2 to 9 who had a stem cell transplant for chronic granulomatous disease, so the T cells may come from the graft donor. The CDR3 runs from the conserved cysteine through the conserved F or W. The D gene is left open where the match is weak. Some rows mark clone size as missing; the rest say once, few, many or name a class of expanded clone.

NA	TRBV9	many	TRBJ2-7	TGTGCCAGCAGCGTAGCGGGCCAGGGGACCTACGAGCAGTACTTC	CASSVAGQGTYEQYF
TRBD1	TRBV29-1	many	TRBJ1-2	TGCAGCGTTGGACGACAGGGTTATGGCTACACCTTC	CSVGRQGYGYTF
TRBD2	TRBV12-3/TRBV12-4	many	TRBJ2-5	TGTGCCAGCAGGGTTAGTAGCGGGAAAAGAGAGACCCAGTACTTC	CASRVSSGKRETQYF
TRBD1	TRBV6-5	few	TRBJ2-6	TGTGCCAGCAGTTACAACAGGGGGCCTGGTGGGGCCAACGTCCTGACTTTC	CASSYNRGPGGANVLTF
NA	TRBV19	NA	TRBJ2-7	TGTACCAGTAGCACTAGATCGGCCTACGAGCAGTACTTC	CTSSTRSAYEQYF
NA	TRBV10-3	many	TRBJ1-5	TGTGCCATCAGCAGCCTCAATCAGCCCCAGCATTTT	CAISSLNQPQHF
TRBD2	TRBV30	NA	TRBJ2-2	TGTGCCAGGAGGACTAGCGGGAGCACCGGGGAGCTGTTTTTT	CARRTSGSTGELFF
NA	TRBV6-5	many	TRBJ2-3	TGTGCCAGCAGTTACAGTCGGGGGGCGAGGACAGATACGCAGTATTTT	CASSYSRGARTDTQYF
NA	TRBV5-1	many	TRBJ2-2	TGCGCCAGCAGCTTGGGAGGCGACACCGGGGAGCTGTTTTTT	CASSLGGDTGELFF
NA	TRBV12-3/TRBV12-4	many	TRBJ2-7	TGTGCCAGCAGTTTAAGCGTGGCGGTCTCCTACGAGCAGTACTTC	CASSLSVAVSYEQYF
TRBD2	TRBV15	many	TRBJ2-1	TGTGCCACCAGCAGGGATGGCCGGGGGGGGTTCTCCTACAATGAGCAGTTCTTC	CATSRDGRGGFSYNEQFF
TRBD1	TRBV7-8	many	TRBJ2-1	TGTGCCAGCAGGGAGGGACAGGTCGGTACGTATGAGCAGTTCTTC	CASREGQVGTYEQFF
TRBD1	TRBV5-5	many	TRBJ2-2	TGTGCCAGCAGCTTGGGACCGGGACAGGGTACCGGGGAGCTGTTTTTT	CASSLGPGQGTGELFF
NA	TRBV7-2	many	TRBJ2-5	TGTGCCAGCAGTGACCCGGGGTCCCTAGAGACCCAGTACTTC	CASSDPGSLETQYF
NA	TRBV7-2	many	TRBJ2-3	TGTGCCAGCAGCCTACTCGGACCCGCAGATACGCAGTATTTT	CASSLLGPADTQYF
NA	TRBV7-9	many	TRBJ1-2	TGTGCCAGCAGCTTACAGGGTGGCTACACCTTC	CASSLQGGYTF
NA	TRBV18	NA	TRBJ1-2	TGTGCCAGCTCAGCCAAGGACAGAGCGGGGGATGGCTACACCTTC	CASSAKDRAGDGYTF
TRBD2	TRBV20-1	many	TRBJ2-3	TGCAGTGCTAGAGATGAGCGGGAAGTCACAGATACGCAGTATTTT	CSARDEREVTDTQYF
TRBD2	TRBV6-1	many	TRBJ2-2	TGTGCCAGCAGGATAGCGGGGAGGACGACCGGGGAGCTGTTTTTT	CASRIAGRTTGELFF
NA	TRBV20-1	many	TRBJ1-2	TGCAGTGCTAGAATCTCAGGGATTCCTTTCTATGGCTACACCTTC	CSARISGIPFYGYTF